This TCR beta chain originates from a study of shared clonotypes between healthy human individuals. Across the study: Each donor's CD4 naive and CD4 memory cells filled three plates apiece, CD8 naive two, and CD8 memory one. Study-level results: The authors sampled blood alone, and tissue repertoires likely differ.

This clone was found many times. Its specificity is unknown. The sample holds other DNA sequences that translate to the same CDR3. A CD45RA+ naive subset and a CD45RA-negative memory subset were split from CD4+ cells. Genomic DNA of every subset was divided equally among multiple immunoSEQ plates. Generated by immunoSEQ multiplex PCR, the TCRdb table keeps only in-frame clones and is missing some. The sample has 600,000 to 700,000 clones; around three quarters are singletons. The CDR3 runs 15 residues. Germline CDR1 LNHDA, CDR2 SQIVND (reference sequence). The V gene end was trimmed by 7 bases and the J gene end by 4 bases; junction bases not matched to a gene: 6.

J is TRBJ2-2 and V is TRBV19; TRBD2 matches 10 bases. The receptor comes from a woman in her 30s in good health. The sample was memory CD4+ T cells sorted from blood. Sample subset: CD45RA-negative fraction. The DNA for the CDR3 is TGTGCCAGTAACTCCGGGACTAGCGCCACCGGGGAGCTGTTTTTT. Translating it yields CASNSGTSATGELFF.